What follows are 9 T cell receptor beta chains derived from one specimen sequenced in a study of T-cell memory formation after mild COVID-19. MiXCR was run by TCRdb on the 5' RACE reads, yielding one entry per CDR3 protein. There are some 130,000 distinct CDR3 sequences in the sample; roughly 6.2% occur only once, and 2% to 2.5% lies in the top ten. The sample comprised PBMCs or a T cell subset sorted from them (not recorded which). Receptors originate from an adult woman who had mild COVID-19 (a few samples of this study predate the infection). Cell type and time point are not known.

Many counts were recorded for this clonotype. V and J are TRBV24-1 and TRBJ1-1, with TRBD1 identical over 8 bases. V lost 4 bases and J lost 5; bases outside the gene matches: 8. CDR3 length: 15 residues. Germline CDR1 KGHDR, CDR2 SFDVKD. CDR3 coding DNA: TGTGCCACCAGTGACCCGACAGGGGTAAATACTGAAGCTTTCTTT. As protein: CATSDPTGVNTEAFF.

A single count supports this clonotype. Just one base apart from a much larger clone, this may be a read error. The chain joins TRBV6-5 to TRBJ2-7, with 10 bases identical to TRBD2. The CDR3 loop spans 15 amino acids. The germline V gene has CDR1 MNHEY and CDR2 SVGAGI. The CDR3 spells CASGYSSGSPYEQYF. In DNA form, the CDR3 reads TGTGCCAGCGGTTACTCTAGCGGGAGTCCGTACGAGCAGTACTTC.

This clonotype was found a few times. This chain joins TRBV9 and TRBJ2-1; D uncertain. The V gene's germline CDR1 is SGDLS and CDR2 YYNGEE. The V gene lost 0 bases and the J gene lost 4 bases, with 14 bases spanning the gap. The CDR3 is made up of 16 amino acids. The CDR3 nucleotides read TGTGCCAGCAGCGTAGCTGTCGGGCAGACATACAATGAGCAGTTCTTC. Protein: CASSVAVGQTYNEQFF.

This clonotype has a handful of counts. The chain couples TRBV23-1 to TRBJ2-7, with TRBD1 identical over 7 bases. TRBV23-1 is an ORF, and what it does is uncertain. Trimming at V came to 6 bases and at J to 2 bases, leaving 7 bases not matched to a gene. This CDR3 contains 14 residues. CDR3: CASSPDRATYEQYF. In DNA form, the CDR3 reads TGCGCCAGCAGCCCCGACAGGGCCACCTACGAGCAGTACTTC.

This sequence joins TRBV7-2 and TRBJ1-5; a possible D gene is TRBD1 (5 bases). Germline V gene data show CDR1 as SGHTA and CDR2 as FQGNSA. Trimming removed 1 base from V and 4 bases from J, with 11 bases in between. The CDR3 runs 15 residues. CDR3 sequence reads: CASSLEPGYNQPQHF. In DNA form, the CDR3 reads TGTGCCAGCAGCTTAGAACCAGGGTATAATCAGCCCCAGCATTTT.

This clonotype was counted at least ten times. CDR3 protein: CASRLQGATYGYTF. In DNA form, the CDR3 reads TGTGCCAGCAGGTTACAGGGGGCGACCTATGGCTACACCTTC. The V call is TRBV12-3 or TRBV12-4, the J call TRBJ1-2, with 9 bases lining up with TRBD1. This CDR3 is built from 14 residues. V shed 6 bases, J shed 4 bases, and the junction held 6 bases outside the gene matches.

The chain links TRBV14 to TRBJ2-1; TRBD2 might be the D (6 bases). The CDR3 is 14 residues long. The V gene lost 1 base and the J gene lost 3 bases, with 7 bases spanning the gap. Germline V lookup: CDR1 SGHDN, CDR2 FVKESK. The CDR3 DNA follows: TGTGCCAGCAGCCAAGCGGGAGTCTACAATGAGCAGTTCTTC. Protein sequence: CASSQAGVYNEQFF. Supplemented by reference TRBV14 and TRBJ2-1, the full variable domain reads EAGVTQFPSHSVIEKGQTVTLRCDPISGHDNLYWYRRVMGKEIKFLLHFVKESKQDESGMPNNRFLAERTGGTYSTLKVQPAELEDSGVYFCASSQAGVYNEQFFGPGTRLTVL.

This clonotype showed up many times. The rearrangement uses TRBV20-1 and TRBJ2-7, with TRBD1 matching over 10 bases. Per the germline V gene, CDR1 is DFQATT and CDR2 is SNEGSKA (reference sequence). J lost 3 bases, V lost 5 bases, and 7 bases had no gene match. CDR3 length equals 14 residues. The CDR3 DNA sequence: TGCAGTGCTTCTCCCGGGACAGGGGACTACGAGCAGTACTTC. It specifies CSASPGTGDYEQYF.

This clonotype was found a few times. The V and J genes are TRBV6-5 and TRBJ1-1; no definite D call. The CDR3 is made up of 14 amino acids. Trimming stripped 7 bases from V and 1 base from J, with 13 bases between. The germline V gene has CDR1 MNHEY and CDR2 SVGAGI. The CDR3 loop reads CASNLYGSNTEAFF. CDR3 bases: TGTGCCAGCAACTTGTACGGGTCGAACACTGAAGCTTTCTTT.